This T cell receptor (beta chain) was profiled in a study of healthy donors' naive CD4 and CD8 T cells. General observations from the study: Bias from naive T cell homeostatic proliferation was not addressed.

A linear amplification protocol produced the TCR libraries from about 510 ng of total RNA. TCRdb processed the reads anew with MiXCR; each CDR3 protein has one entry. The sample records 150,000 to 200,000 distinct CDR3 sequences, around 74% being singletons. As to this clonotype: The target antigen is unknown.

Sequences were obtained from naive CD4+ and CD8+ T cells sorted from blood, pooled from several donors. The receptor's source is a pool of human donors in good health; the sample pools cells from several healthy donors.

The chain's CDR3 is CASSLSRGSGANVLTF. In DNA, the CDR3 is TGTGCCAGCAGTTTATCCCGGGGATCTGGGGCCAACGTCCTGACTTTC. The gene calls are TRBV27 and TRBJ2-6; D might be TRBD2 (5 bases). This CDR3 spans 16 amino acids. Germline V CDR1 and CDR2: MNHEY, SMNVEV (reference sequence). V gave up 0 bases and J gave up 1 base, with 7 bases separating them. Drawing the rest from reference TRBV27 and TRBJ2-6, the complete variable domain is EAQVTQNPRYLITVTGKKLTVTCSQNMNHEYMSWYRQDPGLGLRQIYYSMNVEVTDKGDVPEGYKVSRKEKRNFPLILESPSPNQTSLYFCASSLSRGSGANVLTFGAGSRLTVL.